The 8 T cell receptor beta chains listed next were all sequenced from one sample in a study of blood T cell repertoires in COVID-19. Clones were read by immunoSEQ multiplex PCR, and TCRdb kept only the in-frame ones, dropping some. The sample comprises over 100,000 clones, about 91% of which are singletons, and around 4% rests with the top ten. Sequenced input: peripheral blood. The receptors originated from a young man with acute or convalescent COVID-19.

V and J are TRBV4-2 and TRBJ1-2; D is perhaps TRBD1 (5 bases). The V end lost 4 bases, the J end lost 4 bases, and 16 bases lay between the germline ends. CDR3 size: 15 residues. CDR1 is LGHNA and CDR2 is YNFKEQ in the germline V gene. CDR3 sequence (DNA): TGTGCCAGCAGCCGGGATAAACAGGTCTCCTATGGCTACACCTTC. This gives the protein CASSRDKQVSYGYTF.

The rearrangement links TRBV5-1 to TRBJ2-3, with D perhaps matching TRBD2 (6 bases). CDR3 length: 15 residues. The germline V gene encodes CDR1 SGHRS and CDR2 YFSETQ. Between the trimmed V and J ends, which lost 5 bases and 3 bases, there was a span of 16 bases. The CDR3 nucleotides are TGCGCCAGCAGAGTGAGGGCGGGAAGGACAGATACGCAGTATTTT. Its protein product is CASRVRAGRTDTQYF.

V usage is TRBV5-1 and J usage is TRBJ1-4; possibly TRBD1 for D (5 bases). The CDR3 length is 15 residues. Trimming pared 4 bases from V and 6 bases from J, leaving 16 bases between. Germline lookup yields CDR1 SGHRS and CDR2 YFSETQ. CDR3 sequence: CASSQVGTGDEKLFF. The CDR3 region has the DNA TGCGCCAGCAGCCAAGTAGGGACGGGGGATGAAAAACTGTTTTTT.

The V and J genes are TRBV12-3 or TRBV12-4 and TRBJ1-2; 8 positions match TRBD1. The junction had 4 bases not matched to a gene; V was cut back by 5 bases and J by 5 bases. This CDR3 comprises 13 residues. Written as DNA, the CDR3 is TGTGCCAGCAGTCGGGACAGGATATATGGCTACACCTTC. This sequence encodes CASSRDRIYGYTF.

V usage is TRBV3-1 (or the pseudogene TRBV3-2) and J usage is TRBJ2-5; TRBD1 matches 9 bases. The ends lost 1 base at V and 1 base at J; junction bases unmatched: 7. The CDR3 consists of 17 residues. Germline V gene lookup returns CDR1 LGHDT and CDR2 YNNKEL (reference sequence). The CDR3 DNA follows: TGTGCCAGCAGCCAAGGGTTGACAGGGGGTTTCCAAGAGACCCAGTACTTC. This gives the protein CASSQGLTGGFQETQYF.

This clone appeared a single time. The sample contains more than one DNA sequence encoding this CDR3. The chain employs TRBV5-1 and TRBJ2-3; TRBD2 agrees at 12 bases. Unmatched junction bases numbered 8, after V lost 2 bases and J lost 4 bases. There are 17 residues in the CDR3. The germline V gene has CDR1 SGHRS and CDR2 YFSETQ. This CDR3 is CASSFPLAGGPADTQYF. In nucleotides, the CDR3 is TGCGCCAGCAGCTTCCCTCTAGCGGGAGGGCCCGCAGATACGCAGTATTTT.

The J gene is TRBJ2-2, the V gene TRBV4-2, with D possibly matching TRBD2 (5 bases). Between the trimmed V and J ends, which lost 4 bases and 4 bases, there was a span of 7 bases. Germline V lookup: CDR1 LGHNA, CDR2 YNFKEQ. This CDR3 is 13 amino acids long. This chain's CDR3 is CASSPAGTGELFF. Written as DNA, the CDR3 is TGTGCCAGCAGCCCGGCGGGCACCGGGGAGCTGTTTTTT.

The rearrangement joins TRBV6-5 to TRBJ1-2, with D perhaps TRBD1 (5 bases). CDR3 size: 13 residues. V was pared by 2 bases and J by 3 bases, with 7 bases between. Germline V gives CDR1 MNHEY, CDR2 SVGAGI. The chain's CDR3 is CASSYTGDYGYTF. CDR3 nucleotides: TGTGCCAGCAGTTACACAGGAGACTATGGCTACACCTTC.